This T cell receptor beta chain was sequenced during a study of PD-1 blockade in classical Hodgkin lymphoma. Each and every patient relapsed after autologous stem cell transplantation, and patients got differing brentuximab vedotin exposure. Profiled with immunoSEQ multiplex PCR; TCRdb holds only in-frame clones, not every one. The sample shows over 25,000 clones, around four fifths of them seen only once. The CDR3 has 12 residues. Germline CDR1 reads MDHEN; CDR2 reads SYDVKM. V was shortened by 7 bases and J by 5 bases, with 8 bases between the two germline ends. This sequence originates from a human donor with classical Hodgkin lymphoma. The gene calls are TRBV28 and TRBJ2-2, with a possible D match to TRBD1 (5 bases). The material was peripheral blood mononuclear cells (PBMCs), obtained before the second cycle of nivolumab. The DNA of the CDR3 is TGTGCCAGCATAGGGGCGACCGGGGAGCTGTTTTTT. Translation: CASIGATGELFF.